This TCR beta chain emerged from a study of cytomegalovirus exposure and HLA in healthy donors. In the study overall: Roughly 85 million unique TCRs from HLA-typed donors were held in an early release of data.

60 Vbeta and 13 Jbeta primers were used in PCR. Profiling relied on immunoSEQ multiplex PCR, and the TCRdb table lists in-frame clones only, not all of them. This table holds under 200,000 clones, around 68% found once. The CDR3 extends over 14 amino acids. V was shortened by 7 bases and J by 6 bases, with 19 bases between the two germline ends. Germline CDR1 MNHEY, CDR2 SVGAGI. Though nominally healthy at sampling, donors likely had unrecorded immune exposures. The sequenced material came from PBMCs. V and J are TRBV6-5 and TRBJ2-7; tentative D call: TRBD2 (6 bases). This sequence originates from a woman aged 40 to 49 in good health and CMV-seropositive. The CDR3 nucleotides are TGTGCCAGCACCTGGGACTGGGAAGGAGGCGAGCAGTACTTC. Protein product: CASTWDWEGGEQYF.